This T cell receptor beta chain was sequenced during a study of OX40 agonist ivuxolimab in advanced cancers. Background on the whole study: Ivuxolimab was an agonistic, fully human IgG2 monoclonal antibody directed against OX40 (CD134), a costimulatory receptor. Intravenous ivuxolimab was administered to patients every 2 weeks at six dose levels: 0.01, 0.1, 0.3, 1.5, 3 and 10 mg/kg. Of the approximately 54 dose-escalation patients, hepatocellular carcinoma was present in about 19, melanoma in approximately 15, renal cell carcinoma in 9 and head and neck cancer in 9. In the dose-escalation cohort, more than 75% of patients were male, and the mean age was approximately 64 years, with a range of 23 to 79. Patients were allowed to have had prior anti-PD-1, anti-PD-L1 or anti-CTLA-4 therapy, and approximately 40% of the dose-escalation patients had previously received checkpoint inhibitors. Partial responses were achieved by three dose-escalation patients, of whom one had hepatocellular carcinoma and two had cutaneous melanoma. Peripheral TCRbeta sequencing aimed to test whether ivuxolimab altered TCR sequence diversity and caused clonal T-cell expansion. The monotherapy dose-escalation portion (N of about 57 patients) of the phase I ivuxolimab trial is reported in the paper. General conclusions and limits of the study: After ivuxolimab, CD8+ T cells had more expanded clones than CD4+ T cells on average. In the 0.1-3.0 mg/kg groups, partial responders were among the patients with the lowest normalized peripheral clonal expansion, particularly in CD8+ T cells. Low levels of normalized T-cell clonal expansion were also seen in some patients who did not respond. Antigen specificity was not determined for the clonally expanded peripheral T cells. Clonal expansion of both CD4+ and CD8+ blood T cells was observed from baseline to week 6 at doses 0.1 to 3.0 mg/kg.

Trimming costs V 3 bases and J 0 bases, and their ends lie 6 bases apart. Counted from cysteine to phenylalanine, this CDR3 has 14 amino acids. Only CDR3 DNA is held: 42 bases, read in frame from base 1. Sequences SEHNR (CDR1) and FQNEAQ (CDR2) are obtained from the germline V gene (reference sequence). Of note for this clone: Its antigen has not been determined. Nothing much larger sits one base from this clone, and base qualities are not available.

Patients with a history of autoimmune disease or receiving systemic immunosuppression were excluded from the trial. In every dose cohort, peripheral blood was drawn for TCR sequencing at baseline, cycle 4 day 1, and cycle 7 day 1. The samples were drawn from a first-in-human, open-label, multicenter phase I dose-escalation trial of ivuxolimab. The trial enrolled adults with locally advanced or metastatic head and neck squamous cell, hepatocellular, melanoma or renal cell carcinoma. Before TCR sequencing, CD4+ T cells and CD8+ T cells from peripheral blood were sorted into separate populations. For sequencing of the TCRbeta CDR3 region, genomic DNA was extracted from the sorted cells. TCRbeta CDR3 regions were sequenced using the immunoSEQ Assay. TCRdb holds this immuneACCESS table with in-frame rearrangements only. Some clones are missing; in checked studies, unresolved V genes explain under half, and the rest has no known cause. The sample profile shows 56,000 or so clones; around 81% of them were found once. The ten biggest clones cover roughly 4.4% of the sample.

This sequence uses TRBV7-9 and TRBJ1-5; no confident D gene assignment can be made. The sequence was collected from an adult with an advanced solid tumor such as melanoma, head and neck, liver or kidney cancer. The sequences come from CD4+ or CD8+ T cells sorted from blood, collected in a trial of the OX40 agonist ivuxolimab. CDR3 loop: CASSLAGSNQPQHF. The nucleotide sequence reads TGTGCCAGCAGCTTGGCAGGTAGCAATCAGCCCCAGCATTTT.